The sequence of this TCR beta chain was determined in a study of blood T cell repertoires in COVID-19. Study information: The analysed material was cDNA or gDNA that came from T cells, B-cell-depleted T cells, or PBMCs.

V was clipped by 5 bases and J by 6 bases; unmatched bases: 9. The CDR3 is made up of 15 amino acids. Looked up from germline, CDR1 is MNHEY and CDR2 is SVGAGI. How the authors handled the data: Quantification of nucleated cells was approximated via reference gene primer amplification. The repertoire was sequenced with immunoSEQ multiplex PCR; TCRdb's copy has only in-frame clones and lacks some. The D gene and trimming were derived from the DNA, and the V and J assignments and clone size from that table. The sample lists roughly 140,000 clones; approximately 91% were seen once. The receptor was isolated from a man aged 70-80 years with acute or convalescent COVID-19. The material sequenced was peripheral blood. This rearrangement joins TRBV6-5 to TRBJ1-5; TRBD1 agrees at 8 bases. CDR3 loop: CASSKTGGRAQPQHF. Here the CDR3 DNA reads TGTGCCAGCAGTAAAACAGGGGGTCGGGCTCAGCCCCAGCATTTT.